One T cell receptor beta chain is described in this entry. Its antigen is unknown. The data were obtained in a study of cytomegalovirus exposure and HLA in healthy donors. Study-level background: From donors who were HLA-typed, an early data release held 81 million or so unique TCRs.

General study points: HLA-A and HLA-B allele assignments for most subjects were reportedly predicted accurately using TCR beta sequences.

With 2 bases clipped from V and 7 bases from J, the junction kept 7 bases outside the gene matches. Germline lookup yields CDR1 MNHEY and CDR2 SVGAGI. The CDR3 totals 16 residues. The PCR ran on 60 Vbeta and 13 Jbeta primers. TCRdb's copy holds only in-frame clones and misses some; the assay was immunoSEQ multiplex PCR. The sample has some 30,000 clones. The sample comprised PBMCs. This sequence joins TRBV6-5 and TRBJ2-1; TRBD2 aligns across 11 bases. The sequence was obtained from a middle-aged man in good health and CMV-seronegative. The CDR3: CASSYELAGVGNEQFF. In DNA form, the CDR3 reads TGTGCCAGCAGTTACGAACTAGCGGGAGTAGGGAATGAGCAGTTCTTC.